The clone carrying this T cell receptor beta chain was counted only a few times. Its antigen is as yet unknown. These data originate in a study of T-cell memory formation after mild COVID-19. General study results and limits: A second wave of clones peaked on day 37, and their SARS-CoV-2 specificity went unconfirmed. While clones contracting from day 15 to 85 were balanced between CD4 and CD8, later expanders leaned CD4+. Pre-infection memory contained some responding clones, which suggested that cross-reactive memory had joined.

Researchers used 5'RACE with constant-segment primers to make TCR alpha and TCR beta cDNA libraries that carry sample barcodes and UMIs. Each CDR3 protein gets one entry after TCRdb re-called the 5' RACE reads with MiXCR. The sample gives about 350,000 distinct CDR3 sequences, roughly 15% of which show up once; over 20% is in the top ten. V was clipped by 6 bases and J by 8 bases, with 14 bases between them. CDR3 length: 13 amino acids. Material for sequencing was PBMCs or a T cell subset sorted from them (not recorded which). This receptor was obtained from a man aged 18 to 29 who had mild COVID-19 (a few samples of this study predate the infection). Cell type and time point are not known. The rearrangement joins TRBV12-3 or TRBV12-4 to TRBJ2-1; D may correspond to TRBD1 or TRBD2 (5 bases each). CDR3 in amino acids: CASSSGTNHEQFF. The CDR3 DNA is TGTGCCAGCAGCTCCGGGACGAATCATGAGCAGTTCTTC.